The rows below give T cell receptor beta chains drawn from one sample of a study of beta chain features in type 1 diabetes. Assay used: immunoSEQ multiplex PCR; TCRdb lists only in-frame clones, some missing. Of about 160,000 clones in the sample, roughly 10% are singletons; the top ten hold approximately 0.7%. Sequencing was done on a sample of central memory CD4+ T cells from blood. The source is a woman aged 25 to 45 with type 1 diabetes. CDR3s include the opening cysteine and the closing phenylalanine or tryptophan. Each record gives: CDR3 protein, CDR3 DNA, clone size, D gene, J gene, V gene. The D gene is left open where the match is weak. Where a row states a size, it is once, few, many or the class of an expanded clone; other rows omit it.

CDR3 protein: CASSRHTGNYEQYF
CDR3 DNA: TGTGCCAGCAGTCGCCATACAGGGAACTACGAGCAGTACTTC
clone size: -
D gene: -
J gene: TRBJ2-7
V gene: TRBV6-5

CDR3 protein: CASSRAVAGETYEQYF
CDR3 DNA: TGCGCCAGCAGCCGCGCTGTAGCGGGAGAGACCTACGAGCAGTACTTC
clone size: -
D gene: TRBD2
J gene: TRBJ2-7
V gene: TRBV4-1

CDR3 protein: CASRGLAGDNNEQFF
CDR3 DNA: TGTGCCAGCAGGGGACTAGCGGGAGATAACAATGAGCAGTTCTTC
clone size: -
D gene: TRBD2
J gene: TRBJ2-1
V gene: TRBV4-2

CDR3 protein: CASSTGDYGYTF
CDR3 DNA: TGTGCCAGCAGTACAGGGGACTATGGCTACACCTTC
clone size: few
D gene: TRBD1
J gene: TRBJ1-2
V gene: TRBV2

CDR3 protein: CASSEANRGGHEQYF
CDR3 DNA: TGTGCCAGCAGTGAGGCGAACAGGGGCGGCCACGAGCAGTACTTC
clone size: few
D gene: TRBD1
J gene: TRBJ2-7
V gene: TRBV6-1

CDR3 protein: CATSQPGLEAFF
CDR3 DNA: TGTGCCACCAGTCAGCCGGGACTGGAAGCTTTCTTT
clone size: many
D gene: -
J gene: TRBJ1-1
V gene: TRBV15

CDR3 protein: CASSLPGGNYGYTF
CDR3 DNA: TGTGCCAGCAGCTTGCCGGGGGGGAACTATGGCTACACCTTC
clone size: -
D gene: -
J gene: TRBJ1-2
V gene: TRBV5-8

CDR3 protein: CSATRTARFYSNQPQHF
CDR3 DNA: TGCAGCGCCACTAGGACAGCACGCTTTTATAGCAATCAGCCCCAGCATTTT
clone size: -
D gene: -
J gene: TRBJ1-5
V gene: TRBV29-1

CDR3 protein: CASIDTGGVETQYF
CDR3 DNA: TGTGCCAGCATCGACACAGGGGGGGTGGAGACCCAGTACTTC
clone size: -
D gene: -
J gene: TRBJ2-5
V gene: TRBV7-9

CDR3 protein: CASSLGMGQGGDEQYF
CDR3 DNA: TGTGCCAGCAGCTTGGGGATGGGACAGGGGGGTGACGAGCAGTACTTC
clone size: -
D gene: TRBD1
J gene: TRBJ2-7
V gene: TRBV5-4

CDR3 protein: CSVCRSLADTEAFF
CDR3 DNA: TGCAGCGTTTGCAGATCTTTGGCCGACACTGAAGCTTTCTTT
clone size: -
D gene: -
J gene: TRBJ1-1
V gene: TRBV29-1

CDR3 protein: CASRPRLADLNNEQFF
CDR3 DNA: TGTGCCAGCAGACCAAGACTAGCGGACCTTAACAATGAGCAGTTCTTC
clone size: -
D gene: TRBD2
J gene: TRBJ2-1
V gene: TRBV7-2

CDR3 protein: CASSLERGGTRVHEQFF
CDR3 DNA: TGCGCCAGCAGTTTAGAGAGGGGGGGAACCCGGGTTCATGAGCAGTTCTTC
clone size: -
D gene: -
J gene: TRBJ2-1
V gene: TRBV5-1

CDR3 protein: CASSGDSGANVLTF
CDR3 DNA: TGTGCCAGCAGCGGAGACTCTGGGGCCAACGTCCTGACTTTC
clone size: many
D gene: -
J gene: TRBJ2-6
V gene: TRBV2

CDR3 protein: CASSRMTGQNTEAFF
CDR3 DNA: TGTGCCAGCTCCCGTATGACAGGGCAGAACACTGAAGCTTTCTTT
clone size: -
D gene: TRBD1
J gene: TRBJ1-1
V gene: TRBV18

CDR3 protein: CASSLSDYNQPQHF
CDR3 DNA: TGTGCCAGCAGCTTGTCGGACTACAATCAGCCCCAGCATTTT
clone size: few
D gene: -
J gene: TRBJ1-5
V gene: TRBV5-6

CDR3 protein: CAWRWDRGGEQYF
CDR3 DNA: TGTGCCTGGAGATGGGACAGGGGCGGCGAGCAGTACTTC
clone size: few
D gene: TRBD1
J gene: TRBJ2-7
V gene: TRBV30

CDR3 protein: CSVLDPRTGELFF
CDR3 DNA: TGCAGCGTCCTAGACCCACGAACCGGGGAGCTGTTTTTT
clone size: few
D gene: -
J gene: TRBJ2-2
V gene: TRBV29-1

CDR3 protein: CASSFSPRDRDKNIQYF
CDR3 DNA: TGTGCCAGCAGTTTCTCCCCCCGGGACAGGGATAAAAACATTCAGTACTTC
clone size: few
D gene: TRBD1
J gene: TRBJ2-4
V gene: TRBV28

CDR3 protein: CASSRRIAGEDTQYF
CDR3 DNA: TGTGCCAGCAGCCGGAGGATAGCGGGAGAAGATACGCAGTATTTT
clone size: -
D gene: TRBD2
J gene: TRBJ2-3
V gene: TRBV11-3

CDR3 protein: CASSNQGEVYNEQFF
CDR3 DNA: TGTGCCAGCAGTAATCAGGGGGAAGTCTACAATGAGCAGTTCTTC
clone size: -
D gene: TRBD1
J gene: TRBJ2-1
V gene: TRBV6-5

CDR3 protein: CAWNSGRGYEQYF
CDR3 DNA: TGTGCCTGGAATAGCGGGAGGGGTTACGAGCAGTACTTC
clone size: few
D gene: TRBD2
J gene: TRBJ2-7
V gene: TRBV30

CDR3 protein: CASSQARTSYEQYF
CDR3 DNA: TGCGCCAGCAGCCAAGCGAGGACTAGCTACGAGCAGTACTTC
clone size: -
D gene: TRBD2
J gene: TRBJ2-7
V gene: TRBV4-1

CDR3 protein: CASSPYPRDRGYEQYF
CDR3 DNA: TGTGCTAGCAGCCCGTACCCCCGGGACAGGGGTTACGAGCAGTACTTC
clone size: -
D gene: TRBD1
J gene: TRBJ2-7
V gene: TRBV7-7

CDR3 protein: CASTSGRSSYNEQFF
CDR3 DNA: TGTGCCAGTACTAGCGGGAGGAGCTCCTACAATGAGCAGTTCTTC
clone size: -
D gene: TRBD2
J gene: TRBJ2-1
V gene: TRBV19

CDR3 protein: CASSINSYEQYF
CDR3 DNA: TGTGCCAGTAGTATCAACTCCTACGAGCAGTACTTC
clone size: -
D gene: -
J gene: TRBJ2-7
V gene: TRBV19

CDR3 protein: CASSDGGLSDEQYF
CDR3 DNA: TGTGCCAGCAGTGACGGCGGACTTTCGGACGAGCAGTACTTC
clone size: few
D gene: -
J gene: TRBJ2-7
V gene: TRBV6-4

CDR3 protein: CASSSSATRREQYF
CDR3 DNA: TGCGCCAGCAGCTCGTCGGCCACCCGGAGGGAGCAGTACTTC
clone size: -
D gene: -
J gene: TRBJ2-7
V gene: TRBV5-1

CDR3 protein: CAWSVFQSPGNTIYF
CDR3 DNA: TGTGCCTGGAGTGTATTCCAGTCACCTGGAAACACCATATATTTT
clone size: -
D gene: -
J gene: TRBJ1-3
V gene: TRBV30

CDR3 protein: CASSLSSKSADTQYF
CDR3 DNA: TGCGCCAGCAGCTTGTCCTCAAAAAGCGCAGATACGCAGTATTTT
clone size: -
D gene: -
J gene: TRBJ2-3
V gene: TRBV5-1

CDR3 protein: CASSLIGAGGHEQYF
CDR3 DNA: TGTGCCAGCAGCTTAATCGGGGCGGGAGGGCACGAGCAGTACTTC
clone size: few
D gene: TRBD2
J gene: TRBJ2-7
V gene: TRBV11-2

CDR3 protein: CASSLGASAKASTDTQYF
CDR3 DNA: TGCGCCAGCAGCTTGGGGGCTAGCGCGAAAGCTAGCACAGATACGCAGTATTTT
clone size: -
D gene: -
J gene: TRBJ2-3
V gene: TRBV5-1

CDR3 protein: CASSQGRESHEQYF
CDR3 DNA: TGCGCCAGCAGCCAGGGCAGGGAATCCCACGAGCAGTACTTC
clone size: few
D gene: -
J gene: TRBJ2-7
V gene: TRBV4-1

CDR3 protein: CASSLMTGEGTGELFF
CDR3 DNA: TGCGCCAGCAGCTTGATGACAGGGGAGGGCACCGGGGAGCTGTTTTTT
clone size: once
D gene: -
J gene: TRBJ2-2
V gene: TRBV5-1

CDR3 protein: CASSPQGGDYGYTF
CDR3 DNA: TGTGCCAGCAGCCCACAGGGGGGAGACTATGGCTACACCTTC
clone size: -
D gene: TRBD1
J gene: TRBJ1-2
V gene: TRBV7-3

CDR3 protein: CASSTLTGTGELFF
CDR3 DNA: TGTGCCAGTAGTACGCTAACAGGGACCGGGGAGCTGTTTTTT
clone size: few
D gene: -
J gene: TRBJ2-2
V gene: TRBV19

CDR3 protein: CASTRADRLYGEQYF
CDR3 DNA: TGTGCCAGCACTAGAGCAGACCGCTTGTATGGAGAGCAGTACTTC
clone size: -
D gene: -
J gene: TRBJ2-7
V gene: TRBV28

CDR3 protein: CASSQGPNTEAFF
CDR3 DNA: TGTGCCAGCTCCCAGGGGCCGAACACTGAAGCTTTCTTT
clone size: -
D gene: -
J gene: TRBJ1-1
V gene: TRBV9

CDR3 protein: CASSLTSYQETQYF
CDR3 DNA: TGTGCCAGCTCACTAACTTCATACCAAGAGACCCAGTACTTC
clone size: few
D gene: -
J gene: TRBJ2-5
V gene: TRBV18

CDR3 protein: CASTNVQAYYEQYF
CDR3 DNA: TGTGCCAGCACCAATGTCCAGGCTTACTACGAGCAGTACTTC
clone size: few
D gene: -
J gene: TRBJ2-7
V gene: TRBV28

CDR3 protein: CASSQGQGLGYEQYF
CDR3 DNA: TGCGCCAGCAGCCAAGGGCAAGGACTAGGTTACGAGCAGTACTTC
clone size: -
D gene: TRBD2
J gene: TRBJ2-7
V gene: TRBV4-1

CDR3 protein: CASSPNGRETQYF
CDR3 DNA: TGTGCCAGCTCACCGAACGGGAGAGAGACCCAGTACTTC
clone size: few
D gene: -
J gene: TRBJ2-5
V gene: TRBV18